These 18 T cell receptor beta chains were sequenced from one sample in a study of shared clonotypes between healthy human individuals. The repertoire was sequenced with immunoSEQ multiplex PCR; TCRdb's copy has only in-frame clones and lacks some. The table shows some 2,400,000 clones, with roughly 95% occurring only once. Sequenced input: naive CD4+ T cells sorted from blood. Subset defined: CD45RA+ positively selected. The source of these receptors is a man aged 18 to 35 in good health.

For the CDR3, the DNA is TGTGCCAGCAGCTTAGAATTGGGTGGGGAGCTGTTTTTT. This translates into CASSLELGGELFF. The rearrangement links TRBV11-3 to TRBJ2-2; D is uncertain. Per germline, CDR1 SGHNT and CDR2 YENEEA. The CDR3 has 13 residues. Trimming took off 0 bases at V and 8 bases at J, with 7 bases between the two ends.

The rearrangement uses TRBV6-5 and TRBJ1-1, with 9 bases matching TRBD1. This CDR3 is built from 15 residues. With V trimmed by 5 bases and J by 1 base, 5 bases remained unmatched. CDR1 MNHEY and CDR2 SVGAGI come from the germline V gene. CDR3 region: CASSTGQGKNTEAFF. CDR3 coding DNA: TGTGCCAGCAGTACCGGACAGGGGAAGAACACTGAAGCTTTCTTT.

This clone was observed a single time. This chain joins TRBV21-1 and TRBJ1-3; the table's TRBD1 call for D was not verified on the DNA. TRBV21-1 is recorded as a pseudogene. The CDR3 length is 18 residues. The CDR3 nucleotides are TGTGCCAGCAGCGAGCCCCAGGGTCTTGGGATCTCTGGAAACACCATATATTTT. Its translation is CASSEPQGLGISGNTIYF.

This clone was seen a single time. The rearrangement links TRBV5-1 to TRBJ2-5, with 12 nucleotides matching TRBD2. V lost 2 bases to trimming and J lost 6 bases; unmatched junction nucleotides: 8. Germline CDR1 SGHRS, CDR2 YFSETQ. The length of the CDR3 is 16 residues. The CDR3: CASSFIPSGGAKTQYF. As DNA, the CDR3 is TGCGCCAGCAGCTTTATTCCTAGCGGGGGGGCGAAGACCCAGTACTTC.

The chain recombines TRBV9 with TRBJ1-1, with no clear D. V was pared by 3 bases and J by 0 bases, with 9 bases between. The V gene's germline CDR1 is SGDLS and CDR2 YYNGEE. The CDR3 spans 14 residues. The DNA of the CDR3 is TGTGCCAGCAGCGCAGGACTGATGAACACTGAAGCTTTCTTT. This encodes CASSAGLMNTEAFF.

The V call is TRBV7-9, the J call TRBJ2-3; 9 bases are a match to TRBD2. Trimming took 5 bases from V and 2 from J; bases not matched to a gene: 5. The germline V gene encodes CDR1 SEHNR and CDR2 FQNEAQ (reference sequence). The CDR3 sequence is 15 residues long. Here the CDR3 DNA reads TGTGCCAGCAGCCTCCTAGCGGGATACACAGATACGCAGTATTTT. It encodes CASSLLAGYTDTQYF.

To note about this clone: Other DNA sequences in the sample encode the same CDR3. Written as DNA, the CDR3 is TGTGCCAGCTCGGAGAGCTCCTACGAGCAGTACTTC. Protein product: CASSESSYEQYF. The chain joins TRBV18 to TRBJ2-7; D is ambiguous. Looked up from germline, CDR1 is KGHSH and CDR2 is LQKENI. V lost 6 bases, J lost 0 bases, and 6 bases lay in between. The CDR3 runs 12 residues.

The V gene is TRBV7-2, the J gene TRBJ1-3, with a weak D call TRBD1 (5 bases). The CDR3 consists of 17 residues. Per germline, CDR1 SGHTA and CDR2 FQGNSA. Deletions cut 5 bases from V and 4 bases from J, with 21 bases between. CDR3 sequence reads: CASSLLRGTLRGNTIYF. CDR3 DNA sequence: TGTGCCAGCAGCCTCCTAAGGGGCACTCTGAGGGGAAACACCATATATTTT.

The chain uses TRBV18 and TRBJ2-7; D might be TRBD1 (5 bases). Germline CDR1 KGHSH, CDR2 LQKENI. The CDR3 covers 14 residues. Trimming cost V 1 base and J 1 base, with 8 bases left between them. As DNA, the CDR3 is TGTGCCAGCTCACCACAGCCAGGGTCCTACGAGCAGTACTTC. It codes for CASSPQPGSYEQYF.

V is TRBV18 and J is TRBJ2-3, with D perhaps assigned TRBD1 or TRBD2 (5 bases each). CDR1 and CDR2 (germline): KGHSH, LQKENI. CDR3 length equals 15 residues. Trimming took off 1 base at V and 4 bases at J, with 12 bases between the two ends. CDR3 sequence: CASSPQSGAPDTQYF. In nucleotides, the CDR3 is TGTGCCAGCTCACCACAATCCGGGGCCCCAGATACGCAGTATTTT.

This chain uses TRBV28 with TRBJ1-1; 8 bases match TRBD1. Trimming removed 3 bases from V and 1 base from J; junction bases left unmatched: 10. Germline lookup yields CDR1 MDHEN and CDR2 SYDVKM. The CDR3 covers 17 residues. This CDR3 is CASSFAGTGVGNTEAFF. CDR3 in DNA: TGTGCCAGCAGTTTCGCCGGGACAGGTGTTGGGAACACTGAAGCTTTCTTT.

This clone was detected once. The rearrangement uses TRBV7-2 and TRBJ2-7; D may be TRBD2 (5 bases). This CDR3 spans 14 amino acids. Trimming took 5 bases from V and 3 from J, leaving 14 bases between them. CDR1 is SGHTA and CDR2 is FQGNSA in the germline V gene. The chain's CDR3 is CASSRGMGLYEQYF. The CDR3 nucleotides read TGTGCCAGCAGCCGAGGGATGGGTCTCTACGAGCAGTACTTC.

CDR3 residues: CASSDLKSEGGGNTIYF. The CDR3 DNA reads as TGTGCCAGCAGTGACCTGAAATCAGAAGGCGGCGGAAACACCATATATTTT. V and J are TRBV25-1 and TRBJ1-3, with unresolved D. Germline CDR1 MGHDK, CDR2 SYGVNS. The length of the CDR3 is 17 residues. Trimming took off 3 bases at V and 4 bases at J, with 19 bases between the two ends.

V and J are TRBV5-1 and TRBJ2-2; TRBD1 agrees at 8 bases. The CDR3 consists of 17 residues. Germline CDR1 SGHRS, CDR2 YFSETQ. V shed 2 bases, J shed 3 bases, and the junction held 9 bases outside the gene matches. CDR3 in amino acids: CASSLVGQGFDTGELFF. CDR3 bases: TGCGCCAGCAGCTTAGTTGGACAGGGTTTTGACACCGGGGAGCTGTTTTTT.

The chain is built from TRBV18 and TRBJ2-7; D uncertain. The V gene lost 2 bases and the J gene lost 2 bases, with 10 bases spanning the gap. Germline CDR1 KGHSH, CDR2 LQKENI. The CDR3 is made up of 14 amino acids. The CDR3, as DNA: TGTGCCAGCTCACCAGACGTCAGTGCCTACGAGCAGTACTTC. Translated: CASSPDVSAYEQYF.

The V and J genes are TRBV7-2 and TRBJ1-2; no definite D call. The CDR3 runs to 14 residues. Deletions cut 2 bases from V and 8 bases from J, with 15 bases between. CDR1 and CDR2 (germline): SGHTA, FQGNSA. The CDR3 protein is CASSLPVPAQGYTF. CDR3 DNA: TGTGCCAGCAGCTTACCGGTCCCCGCGCAGGGCTACACCTTC.

The CDR3 loop is CASSQYPATRVGINEQFF. The CDR3, as DNA: TGCGCCAGCAGCCAGTACCCGGCGACAAGGGTTGGGATCAATGAGCAGTTCTTC. The chain recombines TRBV4-3 with TRBJ2-1; D gene ambiguous. Germline loops: CDR1 LGHNA, CDR2 YSLEER. The V and J ends lost 3 bases and 6 bases respectively, with 24 bases between them. The CDR3 sequence is 18 residues long.

The chain couples TRBV7-9 to TRBJ2-5; 7 nucleotides match TRBD2. V shed 2 bases, J shed 5 bases, and the junction held 8 bases outside the gene matches. Looked up from germline, CDR1 is SEHNR and CDR2 is FQNEAQ (reference sequence). CDR3 length: 15 residues. The CDR3 sequence is CASSLSGGGSETQYF. The CDR3 nucleotides read TGTGCCAGCAGCTTATCCGGTGGCGGGAGTGAGACCCAGTACTTC.